This T cell receptor beta chain derives from a study of long-term antiretroviral therapy in people with HIV. This clone has a single count. Per germline, CDR1 SQVTM and CDR2 ANQGSEA. V was pared by 5 bases and J by 6 bases, with 19 bases between. This CDR3 is 15 amino acids long. Survey-level resolution applied to immunoSEQ assay v3.0. Generated by immunoSEQ multiplex PCR, the TCRdb table keeps only in-frame clones and is missing some. Found here are roughly 37,000 clones, 80% of them singletons; the top ten hold approximately 6.3%. The chain recombines TRBV29-1 with TRBJ2-2; no reliable D call. The sample in question was unsorted PBMCs, obtained 3.4 years after starting antiretroviral therapy. This receptor was taken from a man younger than 45 with HIV. CDR3 bases: TGCAGCGTTCGGGCCGGTGTCAGTAATTCCGGGGAGCTGTTTTTT. Translation: CSVRAGVSNSGELFF.